The 8 T cell receptor beta chains in this list originate from one sample, sequenced in a study of blood T cell repertoires in COVID-19. Produced via immunoSEQ multiplex PCR; TCRdb's table is partial and in-frame only. The table has fewer than 110,000 clones, approximately 89% seen once. The sequenced sample consisted of peripheral blood. These receptors were collected from a woman in her 30s with acute or convalescent COVID-19.

The chain couples TRBV3-1 (or the pseudogene TRBV3-2) to TRBJ1-2, with unresolved D. The CDR3 is made up of 18 amino acids. V lost 6 bases, J lost 0 bases, and 23 bases lay in between. Germline V gene sequence: CDR1 LGHDT, CDR2 YNNKEL (reference sequence). The CDR3 sequence: CASRARSLSGNSNYGYTF. CDR3 DNA: TGTGCCAGCAGAGCAAGGTCTCTTTCCGGGAACTCTAACTATGGCTACACCTTC.

The chain carries TRBV28 and TRBJ2-7; TRBD1 is a possible D gene (6 bases). This CDR3 is 11 amino acids long. Germline V CDR1 and CDR2: MDHEN, SYDVKM. With 7 bases removed from V and 3 bases from J, the gap between germline ends came to 7 bases. CDR3 protein: CASTRGYEQYF. As DNA, the CDR3 is TGTGCCAGCACCAGGGGCTACGAGCAGTACTTC.

This rearrangement joins TRBV10-3 to TRBJ1-6; the D gene is possibly TRBD1 (6 bases). Germline V lookup: CDR1 ENHRY, CDR2 SYGVKD. Trimming took off 4 bases at V and 7 bases at J, with 11 bases between the two ends. CDR3 length equals 14 residues. The CDR3 protein is CAISGVQGNSPLHF. The CDR3 bases are TGTGCCATCAGTGGAGTCCAGGGGAATTCACCCCTCCACTTT.

This chain connects TRBV10-2 to TRBJ1-1, with a weak D call TRBD1 (5 bases). The V gene's germline CDR1 is WSHSY and CDR2 SAAADI. This CDR3 contains 11 residues. V was shortened by 6 bases and J by 5 bases, with 7 bases between the two germline ends. CDR3 in amino acids: CASRGGTEAFF. The CDR3 DNA reads as TGCGCCAGCAGGGGGGGGACTGAAGCTTTCTTT.

The J gene is TRBJ2-3, the V gene TRBV28, with 7 bases that match TRBD1. The CDR3 is 16 residues long. Looked up from germline, CDR1 is MDHEN and CDR2 is SYDVKM. The V and J ends lost 4 bases and 2 bases, in that order; junction bases with no gene match: 9. Here the CDR3 reads CASSSRQGAFTDTQYF. Here the CDR3 DNA reads TGTGCCAGCAGTTCGCGACAGGGAGCCTTCACAGATACGCAGTATTTT.

The J gene is TRBJ2-7, the V gene TRBV27; the D gene is possibly TRBD2 (7 bases). The CDR3 has 13 residues. Germline V lookup: CDR1 MNHEY, CDR2 SMNVEV (reference sequence). V lost 3 bases and J lost 9, with 15 bases in between. CDR3 DNA sequence: TGTGCCAGCAGTTTGAGCGCGGGGGCCGGGCAGTACTTC. Residues: CASSLSAGAGQYF.

The chain combines TRBV5-4 with TRBJ2-3, with 9 bases fitting TRBD1. The CDR3 length is 17 residues. The J segment lost 1 base and the V segment lost 4 bases, leaving 10 bases of the junction unmatched. The V gene's germline CDR1 is SGHNT and CDR2 YYREEE (reference sequence). The DNA for the CDR3 is TGTGCCAGCAGCCCAAAAACAGGGGGCCGGGGCACAGATACGCAGTATTTT. Protein: CASSPKTGGRGTDTQYF.

The chain uses TRBV19 and TRBJ1-1, with unresolved D. Germline V lookup: CDR1 LNHDA, CDR2 SQIVND (reference sequence). The ends were cut back, 7 bases at V and 2 bases at J, with 26 bases in the middle. The CDR3 contains 18 residues. CDR3 protein: CASNDPEARLNFNTEAFF. CDR3 DNA sequence: TGTGCCAGTAACGATCCCGAAGCGCGGTTAAACTTTAACACTGAAGCTTTCTTT.